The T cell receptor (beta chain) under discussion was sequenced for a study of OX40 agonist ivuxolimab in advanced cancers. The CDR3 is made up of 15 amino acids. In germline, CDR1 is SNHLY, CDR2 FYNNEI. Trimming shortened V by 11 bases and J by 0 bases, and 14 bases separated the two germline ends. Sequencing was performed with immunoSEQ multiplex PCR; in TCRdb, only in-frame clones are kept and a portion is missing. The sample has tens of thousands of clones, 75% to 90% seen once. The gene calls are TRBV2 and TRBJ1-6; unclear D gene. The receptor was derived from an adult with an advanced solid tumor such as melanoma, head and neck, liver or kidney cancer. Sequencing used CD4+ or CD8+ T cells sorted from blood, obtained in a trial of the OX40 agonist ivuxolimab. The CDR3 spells CAGSSPSSYNSPLHF. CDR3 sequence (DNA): TGTGCCGGCTCGTCCCCGAGCTCCTATAATTCACCCCTCCACTTT. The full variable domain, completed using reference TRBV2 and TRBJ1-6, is EPEVTQTPSHQVTQMGQEVILRCVPISNHLYFYWYRQILGQKVEFLVSFYNNEISEKSEIFDDQFSVERPDGSNFTLKIRSTKLEDSAMYFCAGSSPSSYNSPLHFGNGTRLTVT.